One T cell receptor (beta chain) is described in this entry. The antigen remains undetermined. V lost 5 bases, J lost 2 bases, and 7 bases stayed unmatched. Per the germline V gene, CDR1 is MNHEY and CDR2 is SVGAGI. The CDR3 runs to 16 residues. Constant-region priming of around 500 ng total RNA yielded TCR beta cDNA. Slightly modified ARM-PCR served as the procedure for the TCR beta libraries. These libraries came from three rounds of nested multiplex PCR. A C-beta reverse primer and TRBV1-TRBV30 forward primers served in each of the first two PCR rounds, at ten to eleven cycles apiece. MiXCR, applied by TCRdb to the multiplex PCR reads, yields one record per CDR3 protein. The profile covers 180,000 or so distinct CDR3 sequences, with around 60% appearing a single time and about 70% taken by the ten largest. The data were taken from a study of tumor-infiltrating lymphocytes in primary liver carcinoma. Study context: Spanning 30 to 69 years of age, the patients were men and women.

Points from the study as a whole: Tumor-adjacent and tumor-blood pairs showed less overlap than tumor region pairs. Significantly larger top-250-clone fractions were found in tumors than in blood (p = 0.039).

In addition to blood RNA drawn from unsorted whole blood, germline DNA was extracted. Donors were untreated and chronically infected with HBV. The chain uses TRBV6-5 and TRBJ1-5, with 9 bases fitting TRBD1. The sequenced sample consisted of peripheral blood. The sequence derives from a man in his forties with primary liver carcinoma and hepatitis B virus infection. This CDR3 reads CASSPQGAFGNQPQHF. The DNA of the CDR3 is TGTGCCAGCAGTCCACAGGGGGCCTTCGGCAATCAGCCCCAGCATTTT.